This TCR beta chain was sequenced during a study of cytomegalovirus exposure and HLA in healthy donors. The CDR3 extends over 17 amino acids. Germline V gives CDR1 MNHEY, CDR2 SMNVEV (reference sequence). J lost 6 bases, V lost 2 bases, and 11 bases had no gene match. Primers for the PCR totalled 60 Vbeta and 13 Jbeta. Profiling relied on immunoSEQ multiplex PCR, and the TCRdb table lists in-frame clones only, not all of them. The data show 70,000 to 95,000 clones, with around four fifths seen just once and around 9.1% held by the top ten. Sequencing used PBMCs. The receptor comes from a man aged 25-45 years in good health and CMV-seropositive. V is TRBV27 and J is TRBJ2-3; 10 nucleotides agree with TRBD1. The CDR3 spells CASSLGLGTGVRDTQYF. In DNA, the CDR3 is TGTGCCAGCAGTTTAGGCCTCGGGACAGGGGTGCGGGATACGCAGTATTTT.